This entry lists 21 T cell receptor beta chains sequenced from one sample in a study of blood T cell repertoires in COVID-19. The repertoire was sequenced with immunoSEQ multiplex PCR; TCRdb's copy has only in-frame clones and lacks some. The data show about 140,000 clones, with approximately 82% seen just once and approximately 1.4% held by the top ten. Sequencing input: peripheral blood. The receptors stem from a human donor in a cohort sampled during active COVID-19.

This clone has only a few counts. The chain links TRBV9 to TRBJ2-2, with D possibly being TRBD2 (6 bases). This CDR3 is 15 amino acids long. Germline CDR1 reads SGDLS; CDR2 reads YYNGEE. V shed 7 bases and J shed 4 bases, with 17 bases lying between them. The CDR3 loop is CASGGTGHTTGELFF. The DNA of the CDR3 is TGTGCCAGCGGGGGGACTGGACACACCACCGGGGAGCTGTTTTTT.

In this sample, this clone turned up a few times. The genes are TRBV5-1 and TRBJ2-7; the D is unclear. The CDR3 length is 15 residues. V dropped 4 bases and J dropped 2 bases, with 16 bases sitting between them. CDR1 SGHRS and CDR2 YFSETQ come from the germline V gene. CDR3 DNA sequence: TGCGCCAGCAGCCCACAGCTGTTCCGACCCTACGAGCAGTACTTC. It codes for CASSPQLFRPYEQYF.

The chain carries TRBV30 and TRBJ1-1; the D gene is possibly TRBD1 (5 bases). The V gene lost 2 bases and the J gene lost 2 bases, with 9 bases spanning the gap. The CDR3 is made up of 13 amino acids. The germline gives CDR1 GTSNPN, CDR2 SVGIG (reference sequence). In DNA form, the CDR3 reads TGTGCCTGGAGTCCAGGGATTAACACTGAAGCTTTCTTT. Encoded protein: CAWSPGINTEAFF.

The J gene is TRBJ2-1, the V gene TRBV12-3 or TRBV12-4, with 10 bases identical to TRBD2. Trimming took 5 bases from V and 6 from J; bases not matched to a gene: 1. The CDR3 runs 13 residues. The CDR3, as DNA: TGTGCCAGCAGTCCTAGCGGGAGCAATGAGCAGTTCTTC. Translated: CASSPSGSNEQFF.

This chain uses TRBV19 with TRBJ1-1; TRBD1 is a possible D gene (5 bases). This CDR3 spans 15 amino acids. Germline V gene lookup returns CDR1 LNHDA and CDR2 SQIVND (reference sequence). V was shortened by 5 bases and J by 0 bases, with 13 bases between the two germline ends. The CDR3 region is CASSPTGFMNTEAFF. Written as DNA, the CDR3 is TGTGCCAGTAGTCCAACAGGATTCATGAACACTGAAGCTTTCTTT.

The V call is TRBV3-1 (or the pseudogene TRBV3-2), the J call TRBJ2-3, with D hard to call. Germline-derived CDR1 and CDR2 are LGHDT and YNNKEL (reference sequence). V lost 0 bases and J 6 bases, leaving 7 bases between the germline ends. The CDR3 consists of 13 residues. The CDR3 reads CASSQDRADTQYF. In DNA form, the CDR3 reads TGTGCCAGCAGCCAAGATCGAGCGGATACGCAGTATTTT.

DNA of the CDR3: TGTGCCAGCAGCTACGGACAGGAAAACTATGGCTACACCTTC. Residues: CASSYGQENYGYTF. The genes are TRBV27 and TRBJ1-2; TRBD1 aligns across 7 bases. CDR1 MNHEY and CDR2 SMNVEV come from the germline V gene (reference sequence). The trim removed 6 bases at V and 2 bases at J, leaving 6 bases unmatched. The CDR3 covers 14 residues.

The chain links TRBV19 to TRBJ1-6; a possible D gene is TRBD1 (5 bases). Germline V gene lookup returns CDR1 LNHDA and CDR2 SQIVND (reference sequence). Trimming stripped 1 base from V and 12 bases from J, with 13 bases between. The CDR3 totals 14 residues. CDR3 coding DNA: TGTGCCAGTAGTATAGGGGGCCAACTGGGACCCCTCCACTTT. Translation gives CASSIGGQLGPLHF.

This clone was counted only a few times. The rearrangement joins TRBV19 to TRBJ2-3; possible D gene TRBD1, 6 bases. CDR3 size: 16 residues. CDR1 and CDR2 (germline): LNHDA, SQIVND (reference sequence). The V and J ends lost 3 bases and 1 base respectively, with 14 bases between them. The DNA of the CDR3 is TGTGCCAGTAGTATTATGGGGGCGCAGGGCACAGATACGCAGTATTTT. It codes for CASSIMGAQGTDTQYF.

CDR3 protein: CASENSARNTEAFF. DNA of the CDR3: TGTGCCAGCGAAAATTCCGCGCGGAACACTGAAGCTTTCTTT. V is TRBV6-6 and J is TRBJ1-1; D is unresolved. The CDR3 covers 14 residues. CDR1 MNHNY and CDR2 SVGAGI come from the germline V gene (reference sequence). The V and J ends lost 8 bases and 1 base respectively, with 14 bases between them.

The chain recombines TRBV19 with TRBJ2-1; 12 positions agree with TRBD2. The V segment lost 5 bases and the J segment 8 bases; nucleotides outside the gene matches: 7. Germline V lookup: CDR1 LNHDA, CDR2 SQIVND (reference sequence). The length of the CDR3 is 15 residues. The CDR3 sequence: CASSPRTSGNYEQFF. CDR3 DNA sequence: TGTGCCAGTAGTCCACGGACTAGCGGGAACTATGAGCAGTTCTTC.

This rearrangement joins TRBV5-1 to TRBJ2-1; a weak D match, TRBD1 (5 bases). This CDR3 spans 15 amino acids. Trimming took off 3 bases at V and 0 bases at J, with 10 bases between the two ends. Germline V gene sequence: CDR1 SGHRS, CDR2 YFSETQ. The CDR3 region has the DNA TGCGCCAGCAGCTCGACAGCCCCCTCCTACAATGAGCAGTTCTTC. It encodes CASSSTAPSYNEQFF.

CDR3 nucleotides: TGTGCCAGCAGCAAAGCATGGGCAGACATCCCTAACTATGGCTACACCTTC. Protein product: CASSKAWADIPNYGYTF. The chain joins TRBV21-1 to TRBJ1-2; TRBD1 is the table's D call and was not checked against the DNA. TRBV21-1 is marked as a pseudogene. This CDR3 comprises 17 residues.

The rearrangement links TRBV23-1 to TRBJ2-7; D may be TRBD1 (6 bases). TRBV23-1 is assigned to the ORF class and has an uncertain function. Trimming left V 8 bases short and J 6 bases short, with 20 bases between. This CDR3 is built from 14 residues. The CDR3 nucleotides are TGCGCCAGCGCACCCGGGGACAAGGGAAGCGAGCAGTACTTC. Its protein is CASAPGDKGSEQYF.

The J gene is TRBJ1-2, the V gene TRBV24-1; D may be TRBD1 (5 bases). CDR3 size: 15 residues. From germline, CDR1 is KGHDR and CDR2 SFDVKD. Deletions cut 3 bases from V and 6 bases from J, with 16 bases between. For the CDR3, the DNA is TGTGCCACCAGTGATCCTACGGCAGGGCGCAATGGCTACACCTTC. Amino acids: CATSDPTAGRNGYTF.

This chain joins TRBV5-1 and TRBJ2-7, with D hard to call. Trimming cost V 2 bases and J 0 bases, with 9 bases left between them. CDR1 SGHRS and CDR2 YFSETQ come from the germline V gene. This CDR3 spans 14 amino acids. CDR3 sequence reads: CASSLSRSSYEQYF. The DNA for the CDR3 is TGCGCCAGCAGCTTATCCCGGAGCTCCTACGAGCAGTACTTC.

The genes are TRBV12-3 or TRBV12-4 and TRBJ2-2, with unresolved D. CDR3 length: 12 amino acids. Trimming shortened V by 7 bases and J by 5 bases, and 8 bases separated the two germline ends. Here the CDR3 reads CASNPRTGELFF. In nucleotides, the CDR3 is TGTGCCAGCAACCCGAGAACCGGGGAGCTGTTTTTT.

This chain joins TRBV9 and TRBJ1-3; tentatively, D is TRBD1 (5 bases). In germline, CDR1 is SGDLS, CDR2 YYNGEE. V was shortened by 2 bases and J by 0 bases, with 12 bases between the two germline ends. The CDR3 has 16 residues. The chain's CDR3 is CASSVSTGDSGNTIYF. CDR3 bases: TGTGCCAGCAGCGTTTCTACAGGAGACTCTGGAAACACCATATATTTT.

The rearrangement links TRBV5-5 to TRBJ2-5; tentatively, D is TRBD1 (6 bases). The V and J ends lost 4 bases and 0 bases respectively, with 7 bases between them. CDR3 length: 13 residues. The germline gives CDR1 SGHKS, CDR2 YYEKEE (reference sequence). The CDR3 protein is CASSRGYQETQYF. The CDR3 bases are TGTGCCAGCAGCAGGGGGTACCAAGAGACCCAGTACTTC. The complete variable domain, with remaining parts taken from reference TRBV5-5 and TRBJ2-5, reads DAGVTQSPTHLIKTRGQQVTLRCSPISGHKSVSWYQQVLGQGPQFIFQYYEKEERGRGNFPDRFSARQFPNYSSELNVNALLLGDSALYLCASSRGYQETQYFGPGTRLLVL.

This chain joins TRBV7-8 and TRBJ2-1; 9 bases are a match to TRBD1. The junction had 6 bases not matched to a gene; V was cut back by 5 bases and J by 1 base. The CDR3 totals 16 residues. The germline V gene has CDR1 SGHVS and CDR2 FQNEAQ. The CDR3 nucleotides are TGTGCCAGCAGCAAACAGGGGGCAGTTTCCTACAATGAGCAGTTCTTC. Translated: CASSKQGAVSYNEQFF.

The chain has TRBV2 and TRBJ2-5; 7 bases match TRBD2. V gave up 10 bases and J gave up 7 bases; unmatched junction bases: 6. CDR3 length: 11 amino acids. Germline CDR1 and CDR2: SNHLY and FYNNEI. CDR3 residues: CATGRVGTQYF. The DNA of the CDR3 is TGTGCCACGGGGAGGGTCGGGACCCAGTACTTC. Variable domain in full (rest from reference TRBV2 and TRBJ2-5): EPEVTQTPSHQVTQMGQEVILRCVPISNHLYFYWYRQILGQKVEFLVSFYNNEISEKSEIFDDQFSVERPDGSNFTLKIRSTKLEDSAMYFCATGRVGTQYFGPGTRLLVL.